This T cell receptor (beta chain) emerged from a study of T cells in Graves' hyperthyroidism and ophthalmopathy. V shed 5 bases and J shed 2 bases, with 13 bases lying between them. The germline gives CDR1 MDHEN, CDR2 SYDVKM. The CDR3 has 16 residues. This clonotype was seen repeatedly, ten times or more. Amplification targeted TCR beta CDR3 regions from RNA transcripts. HTBI primers were the set used in a first-round RT-PCR of the TCR CDR3. TCRdb recomputed calls from the multiplex PCR reads with MiXCR, one row per CDR3 protein. The repertoire includes approximately 380,000 distinct CDR3 sequences, over 11% of them detected once, and over 25% sits in the top ten. In making diagnoses, clinical symptoms, serum thyroxine and TRAb, thyroid ultrasound and orbital computed tomography were all used.

The TCR was taken from a man aged 45-65 years with Graves' ophthalmopathy. The chain joins TRBV28 to TRBJ2-6; the D gene is possibly TRBD1 (5 bases). The material sequenced was blood. The CDR3 DNA reads TGTGCCAGCAGTCCGACTCAGGGCCCTGGGGCCAACGTCCTGACTTTC. Translation: CASSPTQGPGANVLTF.